Given below is one T cell receptor beta chain in context. The junction departs from the called germline gene at one end, perhaps through a read error. Germline V lookup: CDR1 SGHTA, CDR2 FQGTGA. The CDR3 is 16 residues long. This record belongs to a study of T-cell reconstitution after alpha-beta-depleted transplantation in children. Preparing the TCRbeta library involved the use of unique molecular identifiers. TCRdb reprocessed the PCR reads with MiXCR, giving one entry per CDR3 protein. This table has about 540,000 distinct CDR3 sequences, around 19% appearing once. The TCR originated in a human donor who donated a stem cell graft to a child with acute lymphoblastic leukemia. This material consisted of PBMCs from the stem cell graft donor, taken from the stem cell graft. This chain joins TRBV7-3 and TRBJ1-1; D perhaps matches TRBD1 (6 bases). The CDR3: CATSLTGGQPNTEAFF. In DNA form, the CDR3 reads TGTGCCACCAGCTTAACGGGGGGGCAGCCGAACACTGAAGCTTTCTTT.